The present entry profiles one T cell receptor beta chain with its context. As yet, its antigen is unknown. CDR1 and CDR2 (germline): MGHRA, YSYEKL. The CDR3 totals 14 residues. V shed 0 bases and J shed 13 bases, with 16 bases lying between them. The source of the sample is a study of blood T cells in healthy people across ages. Study-level findings and limits: Unsorted PBMC material precluded a definitive naive versus antigen-experienced comparison.

For the second PCR, which ran for roughly 6 to 12 cycles, a sample-barcoded 5' primer and a J-beta primer mix were used. MiXCR was run by TCRdb on the 5' RACE reads, yielding one entry per CDR3 protein. The repertoire consists of roughly 1,500,000 distinct CDR3 sequences, with around 35% occurring once and the leading ten covering over 9%. This sequence originates from a woman aged 25-40 years in good health. J is TRBJ2-4 and V is TRBV4-1; the D gene is possibly TRBD1 (6 bases). Sequenced input: blood. CDR3 bases: TGCGCCAGCAGCCAAGATGGGGGCATGAGGGGGCAGTACTTC. Encoded protein: CASSQDGGMRGQYF.